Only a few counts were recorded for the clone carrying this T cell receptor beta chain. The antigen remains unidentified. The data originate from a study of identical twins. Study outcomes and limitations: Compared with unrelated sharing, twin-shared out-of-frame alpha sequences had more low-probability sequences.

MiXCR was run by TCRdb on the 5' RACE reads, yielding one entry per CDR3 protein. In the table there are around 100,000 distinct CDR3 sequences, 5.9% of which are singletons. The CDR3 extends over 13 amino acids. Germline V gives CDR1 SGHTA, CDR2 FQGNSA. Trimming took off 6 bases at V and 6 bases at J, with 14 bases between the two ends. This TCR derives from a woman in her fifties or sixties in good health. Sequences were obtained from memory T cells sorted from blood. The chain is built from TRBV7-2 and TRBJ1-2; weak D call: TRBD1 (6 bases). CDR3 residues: CASSSNRVHGYTF. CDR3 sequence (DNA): TGTGCCAGCAGTTCCAACAGGGTACATGGCTACACCTTC.